This T cell receptor (beta chain) was obtained from a study of blood T cells in healthy people across ages. This clonotype came up many times. Together with a sample-barcoded 5' primer, a J-beta primer mix was included in a second PCR lasting roughly 6 to 12 cycles. MiXCR, run by TCRdb on the 5' RACE reads, gives a single entry per CDR3 protein. The sample lists some 790,000 distinct CDR3 sequences; 29% were seen once. The CDR3 has 13 amino acids. V was clipped by 6 bases and J by 3 bases, with 11 bases between them. Sequencing used blood. The receptor's source is an elderly woman in good health. V and J are TRBV12-3 or TRBV12-4 and TRBJ1-2; weak D call: TRBD1 (5 bases). The CDR3 bases are TGTGCCAGCAGCTCGACAGCCGACTATGGCTACACCTTC. Residues: CASSSTADYGYTF.